The sequence of this TCR beta chain was determined in a study of identical twins. Through template switching, a universal primer site was introduced, and the cDNA contained unique molecular identifiers. TCRdb called the 5' RACE reads again in MiXCR, with one record for every CDR3 protein. The repertoire holds fewer than 350,000 distinct CDR3 sequences, with 6.5% to 9.5% as singletons. This clonotype has more than one count but fewer than ten. Its antigen is not known. General study results and limits: Whereas memory repertoires showed no such difference, abundant cord blood beta clonotypes carried fewer insertions.

CDR1 is SGHDT and CDR2 is YYEEEE in the germline V gene. V gave up 4 bases and J gave up 2 bases, with 21 bases separating them. The CDR3 covers 18 residues. These same data were also listed under a study on yellow fever vaccine responses in identical twins.

The sample taken for sequencing was memory (CD45RO+) T cells sorted from blood. The chain combines TRBV5-6 with TRBJ2-2, with a tentative D call TRBD1 (7 bases). The clonotype comes from a woman aged 18-29 years in good health. The CDR3 spells CASSGAGGGTPNTGELFF. The CDR3 nucleotides read TGTGCCAGCAGCGGAGCAGGGGGAGGCACCCCTAACACCGGGGAGCTGTTTTTT. Based on the CDR3 plus reference TRBV5-6 and TRBJ2-2, the full variable domain is DAGVTQSPTHLIKTRGQQVTLRCSPKSGHDTVSWYQQALGQGPQFIFQYYEEEERQRGNFPDRFSGHQFPNYSSELNVNALLLGDSALYLCASSGAGGGTPNTGELFFGEGSRLTVL.